This T cell receptor beta chain was documented in a study of shared clonotypes between healthy human individuals. Assay: immunoSEQ multiplex PCR; the TCRdb copy retains only in-frame clones and omits some. The sample has about 1.5 million clones; approximately 98% are singletons. Among the donors, all were Caucasian adults who lived in Nashville, Tennessee. This CDR3 has 16 residues. Looked up from germline, CDR1 is SNHLY and CDR2 is FYNNEI. Trimming took off 6 bases at V and 2 bases at J, with 18 bases between the two ends. V and J are TRBV2 and TRBJ2-3, with D perhaps TRBD1 or TRBD2 (5 bases each). Source material: naive CD4+ T cells sorted from blood. Described subset: CD45RA+ positively selected. The source is a man younger than 40 in good health. The CDR3 DNA follows: TGTGCCAGCAGGTCCCGGGACCCCCACGACACAGATACGCAGTATTTT. Translating it yields CASRSRDPHDTDTQYF.